The source of this T cell receptor beta chain is a study of T cell clonality in common variable immunodeficiency. Equal genomic DNA amounts from CVID and control samples were sequenced. Measured with immunoSEQ multiplex PCR; TCRdb has only the in-frame clones, and not every one. Observed are 30,000 to 40,000 clones, no singletons, with the top ten taking approximately 9.4%. Study-wide findings and caveats: Compared with healthy controls, CVID subjects showed increased TCRbeta clonality, mostly in about a third. Repertoire-complication correlations in CVID were limited by patient heterogeneity. Compared with controls, CVID subjects had fewer shared TCRbeta clones.

This clone was recorded at least ten times. No antigen is known for it. The missing CDR3 end, 3 residues past where the read stops, is filled in from the germline J gene. The V segment lost 1 base and the J segment 6 bases; nucleotides outside the gene matches: 8. Germline V gene lookup returns CDR1 SGHTA and CDR2 FQGTGA. The CDR3 extends over 16 amino acids. The sample taken for sequencing was peripheral blood mononuclear cells. This TCR came from a person aged 18-70 years in good health. V is TRBV7-3 and J is TRBJ2-1; 8 bases are a match to TRBD2. The covered CDR3 bases are TGTGCCAGCAGCTTAAAAGTCGGCGGGAGGATCAATGAG. Residues: CASSLKVGGRINE. The entire CDR3 protein reads CASSLKVGGRINEQFF.